Detailed here is one TCR beta chain. The sample comes from a study of cytomegalovirus exposure and HLA in healthy donors. With 60 Vbeta and 13 Jbeta primers, the PCR was carried out. Sequencing used immunoSEQ multiplex PCR; TCRdb keeps in-frame clones, though not all of them. Counted here are 90,000 to 120,000 clones, approximately 73% occurring once; the ten biggest clones make up 7.8%. Per germline, CDR1 GTSNPN and CDR2 SVGIG (reference sequence). J lost 13 bases, V lost 1 base, and 9 bases had no gene match. The CDR3 is 14 amino acids. The sequencing input was PBMCs. The chain employs TRBV30 and TRBJ2-1; 11 bases map to TRBD2. This TCR derives from a man aged 25-45 years in good health and CMV-seronegative. The chain's CDR3 is CAWSALAGGSGQFF. The CDR3 DNA follows: TGTGCCTGGAGTGCCCTAGCGGGAGGTTCGGGTCAGTTCTTC.